The source of this T cell receptor (beta chain) is a study of cytomegalovirus exposure and HLA in healthy donors. This clone has only a few counts. Germline CDR1 is SNHLY and CDR2 is FYNNEI. The V gene lost 5 bases and the J gene lost 2 bases, with 10 bases spanning the gap. The CDR3 is 13 amino acids. This table comes from immunoSEQ multiplex PCR, and its TCRdb copy is limited to in-frame clones, with some not included. Of under 200,000 clones listed, around nine tenths are singletons. Sequenced input: PBMCs. This clonotype was sampled from a woman aged 18-30 years in good health and CMV-seropositive. The chain combines TRBV2 with TRBJ2-7; D perhaps matches TRBD1 (6 bases). CDR3 nucleotide sequence: TGTGCCAGCAGTTCAACAGGGACCTACGAGCAGTACTTC. Protein sequence: CASSSTGTYEQYF.